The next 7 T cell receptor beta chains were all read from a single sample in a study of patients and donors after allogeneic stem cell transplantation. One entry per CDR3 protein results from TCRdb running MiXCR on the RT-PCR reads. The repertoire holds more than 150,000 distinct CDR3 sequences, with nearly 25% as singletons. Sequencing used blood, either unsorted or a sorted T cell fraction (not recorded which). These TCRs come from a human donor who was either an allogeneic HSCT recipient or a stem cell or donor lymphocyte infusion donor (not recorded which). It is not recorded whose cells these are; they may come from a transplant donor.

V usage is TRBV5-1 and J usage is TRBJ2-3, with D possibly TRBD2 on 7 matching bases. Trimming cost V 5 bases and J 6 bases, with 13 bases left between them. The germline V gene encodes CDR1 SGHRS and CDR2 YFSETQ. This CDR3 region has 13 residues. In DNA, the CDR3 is TGCGCCAGCAGTGTCGGGGGGCCGGATACGCAGTATTTT. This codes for CASSVGGPDTQYF.

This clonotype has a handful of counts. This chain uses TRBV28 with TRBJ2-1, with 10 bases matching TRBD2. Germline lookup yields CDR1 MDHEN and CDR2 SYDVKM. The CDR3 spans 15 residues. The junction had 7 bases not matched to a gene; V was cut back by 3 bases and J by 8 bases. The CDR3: CASSFRSSGSDEQFF. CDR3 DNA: TGTGCCAGCAGTTTCCGTTCTAGCGGGAGCGATGAGCAGTTCTTC.

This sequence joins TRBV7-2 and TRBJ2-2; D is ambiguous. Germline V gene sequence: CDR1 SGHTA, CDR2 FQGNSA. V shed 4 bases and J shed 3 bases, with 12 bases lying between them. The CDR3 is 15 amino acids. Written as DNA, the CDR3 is TGTGCCAGCAGCTCGGAGTTGGTATACACCGGGGAGCTGTTTTTT. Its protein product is CASSSELVYTGELFF.

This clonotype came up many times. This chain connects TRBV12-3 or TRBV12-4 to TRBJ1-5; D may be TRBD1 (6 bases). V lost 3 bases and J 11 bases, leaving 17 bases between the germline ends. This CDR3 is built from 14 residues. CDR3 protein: CASSLRTAWEAQHF. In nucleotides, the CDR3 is TGTGCCAGCAGTTTGAGGACAGCCTGGGAGGCCCAGCATTTT.

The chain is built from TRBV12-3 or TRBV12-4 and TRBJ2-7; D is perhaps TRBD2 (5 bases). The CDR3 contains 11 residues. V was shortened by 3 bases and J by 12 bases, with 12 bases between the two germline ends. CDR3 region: CASSFKGVVYF. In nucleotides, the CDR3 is TGTGCCAGCAGTTTTAAGGGAGTGGTGTACTTC.

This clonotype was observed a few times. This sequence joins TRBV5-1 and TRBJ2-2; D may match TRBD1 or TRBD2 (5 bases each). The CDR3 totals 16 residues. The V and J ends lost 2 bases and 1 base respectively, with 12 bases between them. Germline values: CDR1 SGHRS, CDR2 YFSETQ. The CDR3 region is CASSFRSGQNTGELFF. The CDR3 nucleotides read TGCGCCAGCAGCTTTAGAAGCGGACAGAACACCGGGGAGCTGTTTTTT. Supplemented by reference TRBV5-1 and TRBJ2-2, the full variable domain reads KAGVTQTPRYLIKTRGQQVTLSCSPISGHRSVSWYQQTPGQGLQFLFEYFSETQRNKGNFPGRFSGRQFSNSRSEMNVSTLELGDSALYLCASSFRSGQNTGELFFGEGSRLTVL.

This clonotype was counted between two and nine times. This CDR3 reads CATSAGLETEAFF. CDR3 in DNA: TGTGCCACCAGCGCGGGCCTGGAGACTGAAGCTTTCTTT. The rearrangement uses TRBV15 and TRBJ1-1; D remains ambiguous. V lost 5 bases and J 5 bases, leaving 12 bases between the germline ends. The V gene's germline CDR1 is LNHNV and CDR2 YYDKDF (reference sequence). The CDR3 is made up of 13 amino acids.